The 5 T cell receptor beta chains reported below all come from one sample, sequenced in a study of beta chain features in type 1 diabetes. Notes on the study in general: Among all four CD4+ subsets, Type 1 diabetes patients had TCRB CDR3s that were moderately but significantly shorter.

Their cognate antigens are unknown. Sequencing targeted expressed TCRB transcripts, as all isolated RNA had been reverse transcribed. The protocol was immunoSEQ multiplex PCR, while the TCRdb copy is restricted to in-frame clones and leaves out a portion. In the table there are roughly 24,000 clones, 69% of which are singletons. The specimen sequenced was Tregs from blood. The receptor source for this set is a young man with type 1 diabetes.

This clone was detected a few times. The chain links TRBV11-2 to TRBJ2-5, with 7 bases matching TRBD2. Looked up from germline, CDR1 is SGHAT and CDR2 is FQNNGV. J gave up 4 bases and V 8 bases, and 10 bases lay outside the gene matches. The CDR3 is 14 amino acids. CDR3 residues: CASSNRGGGETQYF. In DNA, the CDR3 is TGTGCCAGCTCCAATAGGGGCGGGGGAGAGACCCAGTACTTC.

This chain connects TRBV10-1 to TRBJ2-3; 10 positions match TRBD2. Germline CDR1 WNHNN, CDR2 SYGVQD (reference sequence). This CDR3 contains 16 residues. V shed 0 bases, J shed 5 bases, and the junction held 5 bases outside the gene matches. CDR3 DNA sequence: TGCGCCAGCAGTGAGTCTATAGCGGGAGGCCTAGATACGCAGTATTTT. Residues: CASSESIAGGLDTQYF.

The gene calls are TRBV30 and TRBJ1-1; D remains unclear. The CDR3 has 14 residues. V was trimmed by 1 base and J by 4 bases, leaving 13 bases between them. Germline V CDR1 and CDR2: GTSNPN, SVGIG (reference sequence). The CDR3 DNA sequence: TGTGCCTGGAGTGGGTTTTCTGCGGGCACTGAAGCTTTCTTT. The encoded protein is CAWSGFSAGTEAFF.

The V and J genes are TRBV7-2 and TRBJ1-2; TRBD1 aligns across 10 bases. V trimming: 0 bases; J trimming: 7 bases; junction bases outside the gene matches: 11. The CDR3 is 17 residues long. Germline CDR1 and CDR2: SGHTA and FQGNSA. The CDR3 protein is CASSLARQGALSLGYTF. The CDR3 nucleotides read TGTGCCAGCAGCTTAGCGAGACAGGGGGCCCTGTCCCTTGGCTACACCTTC.

V usage is TRBV7-2 and J usage is TRBJ2-1, with a possible D match to TRBD1 (6 bases). Germline CDR1 and CDR2: SGHTA and FQGNSA. CDR3 size: 16 residues. V was clipped by 5 bases and J by 2 bases, with 16 bases between them. The CDR3, as DNA: TGTGCCAGCAGCCCCGCCGGACAGAGCACCTACAATGAGCAGTTCTTC. It encodes CASSPAGQSTYNEQFF. Full variable domain (outside the CDR3, taken from reference TRBV7-2 and TRBJ2-1): GAGVSQSPSNKVTEKGKDVELRCDPISGHTALYWYRQSLGQGLEFLIYFQGNSAPDKSGLPSDRFSAERTGGSVSTLTIQRTQQEDSAVYLCASSPAGQSTYNEQFFGPGTRLTVL.